The 23 T cell receptor beta chains listed next were all sequenced from one sample in a study of blood T cell repertoires in COVID-19. Method: immunoSEQ multiplex PCR; TCRdb's copy keeps in-frame clones and lacks some. The sample gives a few hundred thousand clones, just under 90% of which show up once; roughly 3.6% is in the top ten. The sample comprised peripheral blood. Receptor source: a woman aged 40 to 50 with acute or convalescent COVID-19.

V gene TRBV9 combines with J gene TRBJ2-3, with D perhaps matching TRBD2 (5 bases). With 4 bases removed from V and 8 bases from J, the gap between germline ends came to 11 bases. The germline V gene encodes CDR1 SGDLS and CDR2 YYNGEE. There are 12 residues in the CDR3. The CDR3 reads CASSSLGSTQYF. As DNA, the CDR3 is TGTGCCAGCAGCTCCCTAGGGAGTACGCAGTATTTT. Full variable domain (outside the CDR3, taken from reference TRBV9 and TRBJ2-3): DSGVTQTPKHLITATGQRVTLRCSPRSGDLSVYWYQQSLDQGLQFLIQYYNGEERAKGNILERFSAQQFPDLHSELNLSSLELGDSALYFCASSSLGSTQYFGPGTRLTVL.

The chain links TRBV4-1 to TRBJ1-2; the match to TRBD1 covers 7 bases. Germline assignment: CDR1 MGHRA and CDR2 YSYEKL. This CDR3 has 14 residues. The V segment lost 0 bases and the J segment 2 bases; nucleotides outside the gene matches: 0. The CDR3, as DNA: TGCGCCAGCAGCCAAGAACAGGGGAACTATGGCTACACCTTC. Translated: CASSQEQGNYGYTF.

The chain has TRBV18 and TRBJ2-5, with D possibly matching TRBD1 (6 bases). The CDR3 loop spans 16 amino acids. V was pared by 2 bases and J by 2 bases, with 15 bases between. Looked up from germline, CDR1 is KGHSH and CDR2 is LQKENI. Written as DNA, the CDR3 is TGTGCCAGCTCACCAATGCCGGGACACCCTCAAGAGACCCAGTACTTC. This sequence encodes CASSPMPGHPQETQYF.

The gene calls are TRBV3-1 (or the pseudogene TRBV3-2) and TRBJ2-1; D not certain. V was clipped by 4 bases and J by 3 bases, with 4 bases between them. Looked up from germline, CDR1 is LGHDT and CDR2 is YNNKEL (reference sequence). The CDR3 spans 12 residues. The CDR3 reads CASSPNYNEQFF. CDR3 bases: TGTGCCAGCAGCCCTAACTACAATGAGCAGTTCTTC.

The chain has TRBV12-5 and TRBJ2-3; 11 bases are a match to TRBD2. Germline-derived CDR1 and CDR2 are LGHNT and FRNRAP. The CDR3 covers 16 residues. The V segment lost 6 bases and the J segment 2 bases; nucleotides outside the gene matches: 7. CDR3 sequence (DNA): TGTGCTAGTGGCCCACCGACTAGCGGGACCACAGATACGCAGTATTTT. It codes for CASGPPTSGTTDTQYF.

This chain links TRBV14 with TRBJ1-2; TRBD1 is a possible D gene (5 bases). Trimming shortened V by 0 bases and J by 5 bases, and 19 bases separated the two germline ends. The CDR3 is made up of 17 amino acids. CDR1 and CDR2 (germline): SGHDN, FVKESK. The CDR3, as DNA: TGTGCCAGCAGCCAAGAGGGGGGTCTCCTTCCCGAGTATGGCTACACCTTC. It yields the protein CASSQEGGLLPEYGYTF.

The rearrangement uses TRBV5-4 and TRBJ1-2, with TRBD1 matching over 10 bases. The V gene end was trimmed by 4 bases and the J gene end by 3 bases; junction bases not matched to a gene: 3. There are 14 residues in the CDR3. CDR1 and CDR2 from the germline V gene are SGHNT and YYREEE (reference sequence). The CDR3 region is CASSPDRGDYGYTF. Written as DNA, the CDR3 is TGTGCCAGCAGCCCGGACAGGGGGGACTATGGCTACACCTTC.

The J gene is TRBJ1-4, the V gene TRBV4-1; the D is unclear. This CDR3 contains 11 residues. From germline, CDR1 is MGHRA and CDR2 YSYEKL. Trimming pared 2 bases from V and 9 bases from J, leaving 4 bases between. The CDR3 protein is CASSQLQKLFF. The CDR3 DNA sequence: TGCGCCAGCAGCCAACTCCAAAAACTGTTTTTT.

This clone was seen just once. Other DNA sequences within the sample encode an identical CDR3. This rearrangement joins TRBV19 to TRBJ1-1; no reliable D call. V was clipped by 1 base and J by 2 bases, with 5 bases between them. In germline, CDR1 is LNHDA, CDR2 SQIVND (reference sequence). The CDR3 consists of 13 residues. The CDR3 is CASSIVQNTEAFF. DNA for the CDR3: TGTGCCAGTAGTATAGTCCAAAACACTGAAGCTTTCTTT.

The CDR3 loop reads CASSQLGPQEGPFF. CDR3 nucleotides: TGTGCCAGCAGCCAACTAGGGCCCCAGGAGGGCCCCTTCTTC. The chain combines TRBV14 with TRBJ2-1; maybe TRBD2 (6 bases). The germline gives CDR1 SGHDN, CDR2 FVKESK. Trimming stripped 2 bases from V and 16 bases from J, with 21 bases between. The length of the CDR3 is 14 residues. Full variable domain (rest looked up from reference TRBV14 and TRBJ2-1): EAGVTQFPSHSVIEKGQTVTLRCDPISGHDNLYWYRRVMGKEIKFLLHFVKESKQDESGMPNNRFLAERTGGTYSTLKVQPAELEDSGVYFCASSQLGPQEGPFFGPGTRLTVL.

The chain employs TRBV7-2 and TRBJ1-4; D is possibly TRBD1 (6 bases). Germline-derived CDR1 and CDR2 are SGHTA and FQGNSA. The ends were cut back, 5 bases at V and 8 bases at J, with 15 bases in the middle. This CDR3 spans 14 amino acids. CDR3 loop: CASSLQGMGEKLFF. The CDR3 nucleotides are TGTGCCAGCAGCCTACAGGGAATGGGAGAAAAACTGTTTTTT. The full variable domain, with the rest looked up from reference TRBV7-2 and TRBJ1-4, is GAGVSQSPSNKVTEKGKDVELRCDPISGHTALYWYRQSLGQGLEFLIYFQGNSAPDKSGLPSDRFSAERTGGSVSTLTIQRTQQEDSAVYLCASSLQGMGEKLFFGSGTQLSVL.

V is TRBV6-5 and J is TRBJ1-5, with 8 nucleotides matching TRBD1. Trimming removed 6 bases from V and 4 bases from J; junction bases left unmatched: 8. This CDR3 has 15 residues. Germline V lookup: CDR1 MNHEY, CDR2 SVGAGI. The CDR3 is CASRARDRRNQPQHF. CDR3 sequence (DNA): TGTGCCAGCAGGGCGCGGGACAGGAGAAATCAGCCCCAGCATTTT.

This clone was detected a few times. The CDR3 region is CATSRRTGELFF. DNA for the CDR3: TGTGCCACGTCGCGCCGGACCGGGGAGCTGTTTTTT. The chain is built from TRBV24-1 and TRBJ2-2; D gene ambiguous. Trimming removed 10 bases at V and 5 bases at J, with 10 bases between. The germline gives CDR1 KGHDR, CDR2 SFDVKD. This CDR3 is built from 12 residues.

The CDR3 reads CASGLAGGANTGELFF. The CDR3 region has the DNA TGTGCCAGCGGCCTAGCGGGGGGAGCGAACACCGGGGAGCTGTTTTTT. The chain has TRBV11-2 and TRBJ2-2; TRBD2 agrees at 11 bases. Germline CDR1 is SGHAT and CDR2 is FQNNGV. J gave up 0 bases and V 8 bases, and 5 bases lay outside the gene matches. This CDR3 spans 16 amino acids. The full variable domain, its missing parts supplied by reference TRBV11-2 and TRBJ2-2, is EAGVAQSPRYKIIEKRQSVAFWCNPISGHATLYWYQQILGQGPKLLIQFQNNGVVDDSQLPKDRFSAERLKGVDSTLKIQPAKLEDSAVYLCASGLAGGANTGELFFGEGSRLTVL.

The chain carries TRBV5-4 and TRBJ1-2, with 7 bases identical to TRBD1. The germline CDR1 and CDR2 sequences are SGHNT and YYREEE (reference sequence). The CDR3 sequence is 15 residues long. After removal of 0 bases from V and 6 bases from J, the junction contained 8 bases not matched to a gene. The CDR3 region is CASSLAMTGYDGYTF. CDR3 bases: TGTGCCAGCAGCTTGGCCATGACAGGGTACGATGGCTACACCTTC.

The chain links TRBV5-4 to TRBJ2-5, with 8 bases identical to TRBD2. Germline V gives CDR1 SGHNT, CDR2 YYREEE (reference sequence). This CDR3 comprises 16 residues. The trim removed 4 bases at V and 0 bases at J, leaving 8 bases unmatched. As DNA, the CDR3 is TGTGCCAGCAGCCGAACTAGCGGCACTCACCAAGAGACCCAGTACTTC. Translation gives CASSRTSGTHQETQYF.

This clone was observed a handful of times. The chain recombines TRBV11-2 with TRBJ1-2; tentatively, D is TRBD1 (5 bases). Germline assignment: CDR1 SGHAT and CDR2 FQNNGV. The CDR3 totals 14 residues. V was shortened by 7 bases and J by 5 bases, with 17 bases between the two germline ends. CDR3 in DNA: TGTGCCAGCACCACCACCCCCGGGGGATATGGCTACACCTTC. Its translation is CASTTTPGGYGYTF.

This chain uses TRBV3-1 (or the pseudogene TRBV3-2) with TRBJ1-3; weak D call: TRBD1 (5 bases). Deletions cut 3 bases from V and 9 bases from J, with 12 bases between. The CDR3 loop spans 13 amino acids. From germline, CDR1 is LGHDT and CDR2 YNNKEL (reference sequence). Here the CDR3 DNA reads TGTGCCAGCAGCCATGGGGGGGGACGCACCATATATTTT. Its translation: CASSHGGGRTIYF.

This clone was seen once. The J gene is TRBJ2-5, the V gene TRBV2; 11 bases align to TRBD2. V dropped 6 bases and J dropped 0; count of bases not matched to a gene: 9. The CDR3 has 17 amino acids. Per germline, CDR1 SNHLY and CDR2 FYNNEI. The CDR3 here is CASRRLLAGGYQETQYF. In DNA, the CDR3 is TGTGCCAGCAGGAGACTTCTAGCGGGGGGTTACCAAGAGACCCAGTACTTC.

The gene calls are TRBV5-1 and TRBJ1-5, with D perhaps TRBD1 (5 bases). Trimming cost V 4 bases and J 1 base, with 9 bases left between them. Germline lookup yields CDR1 SGHRS and CDR2 YFSETQ. The CDR3 sequence is 14 residues long. This CDR3 is CASSPWGSNQPQHF. Here the CDR3 DNA reads TGCGCCAGCAGCCCCTGGGGCAGCAATCAGCCCCAGCATTTT.

The chain links TRBV6-5 to TRBJ1-4, with 7 nucleotides matching TRBD1. V lost 4 bases and J lost 2; bases outside the gene matches: 4. Per the germline V gene, CDR1 is MNHEY and CDR2 is SVGAGI. This CDR3 region has 15 residues. The CDR3 DNA is TGTGCCAGCAGTTTTTCACAGGGGACTAATGAAAAACTGTTTTTT. This encodes CASSFSQGTNEKLFF.

The J gene is TRBJ2-5, the V gene TRBV5-6, with a tentative D call TRBD2 (5 bases). In germline, CDR1 is SGHDT, CDR2 YYEEEE. V lost 0 bases and J 0 bases, leaving 9 bases between the germline ends. The CDR3 is 15 residues long. The CDR3, as DNA: TGTGCCAGCAGCTTGGTATCGGGGTACCAAGAGACCCAGTACTTC. Translation gives CASSLVSGYQETQYF. Drawing the rest from reference TRBV5-6 and TRBJ2-5, the complete variable domain is DAGVTQSPTHLIKTRGQQVTLRCSPKSGHDTVSWYQQALGQGPQFIFQYYEEEERQRGNFPDRFSGHQFPNYSSELNVNALLLGDSALYLCASSLVSGYQETQYFGPGTRLLVL.

The chain recombines TRBV27 with TRBJ1-1, with 7 bases identical to TRBD1. There are 14 residues in the CDR3. After removal of 7 bases from V and 0 bases from J, the junction contained 5 bases not matched to a gene. The germline CDR1 and CDR2 sequences are MNHEY and SMNVEV (reference sequence). The CDR3 DNA is TGTGCCAGCAAAATGGACAGGATGAACACTGAAGCTTTCTTT. This gives the protein CASKMDRMNTEAFF.